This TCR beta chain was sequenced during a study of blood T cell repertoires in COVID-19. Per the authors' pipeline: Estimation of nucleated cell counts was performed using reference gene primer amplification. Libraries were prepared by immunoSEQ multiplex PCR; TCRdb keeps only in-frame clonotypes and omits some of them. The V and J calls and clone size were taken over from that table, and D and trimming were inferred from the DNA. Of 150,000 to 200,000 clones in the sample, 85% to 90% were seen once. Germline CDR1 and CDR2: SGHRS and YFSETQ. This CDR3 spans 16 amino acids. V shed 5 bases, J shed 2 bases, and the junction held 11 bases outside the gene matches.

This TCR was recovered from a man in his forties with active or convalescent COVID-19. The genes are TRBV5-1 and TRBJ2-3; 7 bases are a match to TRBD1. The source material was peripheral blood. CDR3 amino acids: CASRELNRGPTDTQYF. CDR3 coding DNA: TGCGCCAGCAGAGAACTAAACAGGGGTCCCACAGATACGCAGTATTTT.